This is a list of T cell receptor beta chains from one sample in a study of T-cell memory formation after mild COVID-19. Using its own MiXCR run on the 5' RACE reads, TCRdb lists one record per CDR3 protein. The repertoire holds roughly 260,000 distinct CDR3 sequences, with around 17% as singletons. Sequencing used PBMCs or a T cell subset sorted from them (not recorded which). Receptors originate from a man younger than 35 who had mild COVID-19 (a few samples of this study predate the infection). Cell type and time point are not known. The CDR3 runs from the conserved cysteine through the conserved F or W. A D gene is named only where the DNA matches it firmly. Only some rows state a clone size, as once, few, many or a class for expanded clones.

few	TRBJ2-3	TRBD2	TRBV7-2	CASSRRGGLGTDTQYF	TGTGCCAGCAGCCGGCGGGGGGGCCTGGGCACAGATACGCAGTATTTT
few	TRBJ2-3	TRBD1	TRBV5-6	CASSLWLTGGSADTQYF	TGTGCCAGCAGCTTGTGGCTGACAGGGGGCAGCGCAGATACGCAGTATTTT
few	TRBJ1-6	TRBD1	TRBV29-1	CSVRQGSGSPLHF	TGCAGCGTTAGACAGGGTTCCGGCTCACCCCTCCACTTT
.	TRBJ2-1	TRBD1	TRBV4-1	CASSLHGTGLDEQFF	TGCGCCAGCAGCCTTCATGGGACAGGGTTGGATGAGCAGTTCTTC
.	TRBJ2-7	.	TRBV5-1	CASSPDRNSYEQYF	TGCGCCAGCAGCCCCGACAGGAACTCCTACGAGCAGTACTTC
.	TRBJ2-2	TRBD1	TRBV7-2	CASSFQGARNTGELFF	TGTGCCAGCAGCTTCCAGGGGGCACGGAACACCGGGGAGCTGTTTTTT
.	TRBJ2-2	.	TRBV18	CASSPYRGKENTGELFF	TGTGCCAGCTCACCATATCGAGGGAAGGAGAACACCGGGGAGCTGTTTTTT
.	TRBJ2-5	.	TRBV5-1	CASSLAREEVQYF	TGCGCCAGCAGCTTAGCTAGGGAAGAGGTCCAGTACTTC
.	TRBJ2-2	TRBD1	TRBV7-7	CASSPGTGNPRGAGELFF	TGTGCTAGCAGCCCAGGGACAGGGAACCCGAGGGGCGCCGGGGAGCTGTTTTTT
.	TRBJ2-7	TRBD2	TRBV12-3/TRBV12-4	CASTRGGYEQYF	TGTGCCAGCACGCGGGGGGGCTACGAGCAGTACTTC
few	TRBJ1-4	.	TRBV20-1	CSAALQGRANEKLFF	TGCAGTGCTGCCCTACAGGGTAGGGCTAATGAAAAACTGTTTTTT
few	TRBJ2-1	.	TRBV7-2	CASSLVTLTGRTNNEQFF	TGTGCCAGCAGCTTAGTGACCTTAACGGGACGGACAAACAATGAGCAGTTCTTC
.	TRBJ1-6	.	TRBV4-1	CASSQVDMGFLSYNSPLHF	TGCGCCAGCAGCCAAGTCGACATGGGGTTTCTATCCTATAATTCACCCCTCCACTTT
few	TRBJ2-5	.	TRBV5-1	CASSEGPVQETQYF	TGCGCCAGCTCAGAGGGGCCCGTCCAAGAGACCCAGTACTTC
.	TRBJ2-3	.	TRBV9	CASSVVGSVADTQYF	TGTGCCAGCAGCGTAGTAGGGTCCGTGGCAGATACGCAGTATTTT
few	TRBJ2-3	.	TRBV6-5	CASRTLYTDTQYF	TGTGCCAGCAGAACCCTCTACACAGATACGCAGTATTTT
.	TRBJ1-1	.	TRBV7-8	CASSHDRLDTEAFF	TGTGCCAGCAGCCACGACAGGTTAGACACTGAAGCTTTCTTT
many	TRBJ2-5	TRBD2	TRBV10-3	CAISESSGGLQETQYF	TGTGCCATCAGTGAATCGAGCGGGGGACTCCAAGAGACCCAGTACTTC
few	TRBJ2-7	.	TRBV25-1	CASGTYEQYF	TGTGCCAGCGGGACCTACGAGCAGTACTTC
.	TRBJ2-5	.	TRBV7-3	CASSSRSGSETQYF	TGTGCCAGCAGCTCACGGTCGGGGTCTGAGACCCAGTACTTC
few	TRBJ2-2	.	TRBV10-3	CAISQARLNTGELFF	TGTGCCATCAGTCAGGCCCGCCTGAACACCGGGGAGCTGTTTTTT
few	TRBJ2-7	.	TRBV5-4	CASSPDRYDEQYF	TGTGCCAGCAGCCCAGACAGGTACGACGAGCAGTACTTC
few	TRBJ2-1	.	TRBV6-5	CASSYSQSMRGRSQFF	TGTGCCAGCAGTTACTCGCAGAGTATGCGGGGTAGGTCGCAGTTCTTC
.	TRBJ2-2	.	TRBV30	CAWSGVGELFF	TGTGCCTGGAGTGGAGTAGGGGAGCTGTTTTTT
.	TRBJ2-2	TRBD1	TRBV12-3/TRBV12-4	CASRTGTGESGELFF	TGTGCCAGCAGGACCGGGACAGGGGAGTCCGGGGAGCTGTTTTTT
few	TRBJ2-2	.	TRBV4-1	CASSQAGIRGGELFF	TGCGCCAGCAGCCAAGCGGGAATAAGGGGCGGGGAGCTGTTTTTT
.	TRBJ1-2	.	TRBV7-9	CASSSPRQGPDYGYTF	TGTGCCAGCAGCTCCCCGCGGCAGGGTCCCGACTATGGCTACACCTTC
.	TRBJ1-1	.	TRBV9	CASSVVGRSMNTEAFF	TGTGCCAGCAGCGTAGTGGGTCGGAGCATGAACACTGAAGCTTTCTTT
.	TRBJ2-3	TRBD2	TRBV7-3	CASSPSGVSTDTQYF	TGTGCCAGCAGCCCCAGCGGGGTTAGCACAGATACGCAGTATTTT
few	TRBJ1-2	.	TRBV5-1	CASSYDLVAGRNYGYTF	TGCGCCAGCAGCTACGACTTAGTGGCGGGACGTAACTATGGCTACACCTTC
few	TRBJ1-1	TRBD1	TRBV4-3	CASSQGGGGKVLTEAFF	TGCGCCAGCAGCCAAGGGGGAGGGGGCAAGGTTTTAACTGAAGCTTTCTTT
few	TRBJ1-1	.	TRBV5-1	CASSSRDSDTEAFF	TGCGCCAGCAGCTCCCGGGACTCCGACACTGAAGCTTTCTTT
few	TRBJ1-5	.	TRBV7-8	CASSSVVGGSQPQHF	TGTGCCAGCAGCTCCGTCGTAGGCGGGTCTCAGCCCCAGCATTTT
few	TRBJ1-5	.	TRBV10-3	CAISRTGTRNQPQHF	TGTGCCATCAGTCGTACCGGGACACGGAATCAGCCCCAGCATTTT
many	TRBJ2-5	TRBD1	TRBV29-1	CSGRTGTALETQYF	TGCAGCGGGCGGACAGGGACCGCCCTGGAGACCCAGTACTTC
few	TRBJ2-5	.	TRBV6-5	CATHYAGSETQYF	TGTGCCACCCATTATGCGGGGTCGGAGACCCAGTACTTC
few	TRBJ2-5	TRBD2	TRBV7-2	CASSAGLARGRETQYF	TGTGCCAGCAGCGCCGGACTAGCGAGAGGCCGGGAGACCCAGTACTTC
many	TRBJ1-5	.	TRBV5-1	CASSPRGGNQPQHF	TGCGCCAGCTCCCCTCGGGGGGGCAATCAGCCCCAGCATTTT
many	TRBJ2-2	TRBD1	TRBV2	CASRPETGINGELFF	TGTGCCAGCAGACCTGAGACAGGGATAAACGGGGAGCTGTTTTTT
few	TRBJ1-4	.	TRBV6-2/TRBV6-3	CASSYAGTNEKLFF	TGTGCCAGCAGTTACGCCGGGACGAATGAAAAACTGTTTTTT
few	TRBJ2-3	.	TRBV28	CASSKITDTQYF	TGTGCCAGCAGTAAGATCACAGATACGCAGTATTTT
.	TRBJ1-1	.	TRBV5-6	CASSLRSGSGNTEAFF	TGTGCCAGCAGCTTGCGGTCAGGGAGCGGGAACACTGAAGCTTTCTTT
few	TRBJ1-4	.	TRBV7-2	CASSLGSGEKLFF	TGTGCCAGCAGCTTAGGGTCAGGGGAAAAACTGTTTTTT
.	TRBJ1-1	TRBD1	TRBV5-1	CASRQGVVLNTEAFF	TGCGCCAGCAGGCAGGGGGTTGTTTTGAACACTGAAGCTTTCTTT